These 3 T cell receptor beta chains were sequenced from one sample in a study of PD-1 blockade in classical Hodgkin lymphoma. Each patient relapsed following autologous stem cell transplantation, and prior brentuximab vedotin exposure differed. The protocol was immunoSEQ multiplex PCR, while the TCRdb copy is restricted to in-frame clones and leaves out a portion. The table includes approximately 44,000 clones, 60% to 75% detected once. Sequenced here: peripheral blood mononuclear cells (PBMCs), sampled at baseline. The receptor set was obtained from a human donor with classical Hodgkin lymphoma.

This chain joins TRBV9 and TRBJ1-4; 8 positions agree with TRBD1. Unmatched junction bases numbered 8, after V lost 4 bases and J lost 6 bases. Germline loops: CDR1 SGDLS, CDR2 YYNGEE. The length of the CDR3 is 15 residues. The CDR3 coding sequence is TGTGCCAGCAGCCCTCTGGACAGGGACTATGAAAAACTGTTTTTT. Amino acid sequence: CASSPLDRDYEKLFF.

V is TRBV27 and J is TRBJ1-2, with 8 bases identical to TRBD1. Per germline, CDR1 MNHEY and CDR2 SMNVEV (reference sequence). The V and J ends lost 8 bases and 1 base, in that order; junction bases with no gene match: 3. There are 13 residues in the CDR3. The CDR3 protein is CASGGQGNYGYTF. CDR3 bases: TGTGCCAGCGGAGGACAGGGTAACTATGGCTACACCTTC.

This chain joins TRBV27 and TRBJ2-5, with TRBD1 matching over 8 bases. The germline V gene encodes CDR1 MNHEY and CDR2 SMNVEV (reference sequence). The CDR3 extends over 16 amino acids. The ends lost 6 bases at V and 3 bases at J; junction bases unmatched: 12. This CDR3 is CASSEFIKDREETQYF. The DNA of the CDR3 is TGTGCCAGCAGCGAGTTTATTAAGGACAGGGAAGAGACCCAGTACTTC.